The clone carrying this TCR beta chain was seen a few times. This sample was taken from a study of cytomegalovirus exposure and HLA in healthy donors. V lost 4 bases and J lost 8; bases outside the gene matches: 4. Looked up from germline, CDR1 is SGHTA and CDR2 is FQGNSA. CDR3 length equals 14 residues. The PCR had 60 Vbeta and 13 Jbeta primers. Profiling relied on immunoSEQ multiplex PCR, and the TCRdb table lists in-frame clones only, not all of them. This repertoire shows about 110,000 clones, approximately 76% found once; its top ten account for under 9.5%. The chain employs TRBV7-2 and TRBJ2-4; 11 bases line up with TRBD1. Sequenced: PBMCs. This clonotype was obtained from a man in his forties or fifties in good health and CMV-seronegative. CDR3 nucleotide sequence: TGTGCCAGCAGCTCCCCGGGACAGGGGGACATTCAGTACTTC. Translating gives CASSSPGQGDIQYF.